The clone carrying this TCR beta chain was seen once. Original data processing: Reference gene primer amplification gave nucleated cell count estimates. Sequencing was performed with immunoSEQ multiplex PCR; in TCRdb, only in-frame clones are kept and a portion is missing. V, J and clone size reflect that table, while D and trimming were determined from the DNA. The sample holds 150,000 or so clones, roughly four fifths seen once. This sample was included in a study of blood T cell repertoires in COVID-19. For the study at large: Samples of COVID-19 (acute and convalescent) were obtained from the United States, Italy and Spain. T cells, B-cell-depleted T cells, or PBMCs supplied cDNA or gDNA.

The sequence was obtained from a human donor with acute or convalescent COVID-19. The donor label of this sample is uncertain. The material sequenced was peripheral blood.

The CDR3 DNA is TGTGCCAGCTCACCACCACAGGGCTGGGCAGATACGCAGTATTTT. Amino acid sequence: CASSPPQGWADTQYF. The chain combines TRBV18 with TRBJ2-3; D perhaps matches TRBD1 (6 bases). CDR1 KGHSH and CDR2 LQKENI come from the germline V gene. V was pared by 0 bases and J by 4 bases, with 11 bases between. CDR3 length: 15 amino acids.